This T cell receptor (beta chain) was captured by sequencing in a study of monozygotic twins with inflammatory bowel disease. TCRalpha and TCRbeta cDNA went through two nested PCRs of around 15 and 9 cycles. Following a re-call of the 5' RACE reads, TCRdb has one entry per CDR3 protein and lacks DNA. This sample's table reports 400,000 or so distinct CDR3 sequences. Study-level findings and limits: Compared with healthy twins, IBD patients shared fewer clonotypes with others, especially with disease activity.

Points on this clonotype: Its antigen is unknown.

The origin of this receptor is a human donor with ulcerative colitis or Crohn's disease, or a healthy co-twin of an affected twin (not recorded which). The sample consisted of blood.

CDR3 sequence reads: CSASDPSGRGSYNEQFF. V and J are TRBV20-1 and TRBJ2-1. The germline V gene has CDR1 DFQATT and CDR2 SNEGSKA (reference sequence). CDR3 length equals 17 residues.